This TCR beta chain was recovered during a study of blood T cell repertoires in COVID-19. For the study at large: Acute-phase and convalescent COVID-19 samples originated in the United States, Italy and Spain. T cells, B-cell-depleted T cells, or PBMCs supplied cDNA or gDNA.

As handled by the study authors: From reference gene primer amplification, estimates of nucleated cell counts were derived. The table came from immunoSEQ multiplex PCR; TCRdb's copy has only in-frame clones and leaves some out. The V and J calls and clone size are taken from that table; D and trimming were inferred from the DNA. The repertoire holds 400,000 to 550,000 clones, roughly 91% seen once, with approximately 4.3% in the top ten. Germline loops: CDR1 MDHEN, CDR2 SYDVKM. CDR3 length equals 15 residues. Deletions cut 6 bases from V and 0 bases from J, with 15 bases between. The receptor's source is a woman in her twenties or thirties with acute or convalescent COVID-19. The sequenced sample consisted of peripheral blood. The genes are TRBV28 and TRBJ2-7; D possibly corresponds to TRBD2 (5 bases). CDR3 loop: CASREGLPSSYEQYF. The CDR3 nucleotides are TGTGCCAGCAGAGAGGGCCTCCCGAGCTCCTACGAGCAGTACTTC. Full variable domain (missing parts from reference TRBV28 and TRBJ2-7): DVKVTQSSRYLVKRTGEKVFLECVQDMDHENMFWYRQDPGLGLRLIYFSYDVKMKEKGDIPEGYSVSREKKERFSLILESASTNQTSMYLCASREGLPSSYEQYFGPGTRLTVT.